The 25 T cell receptor beta chains in this list originate from one sample, sequenced in a study of T and B cells in COVID-19 patients. BIOMED2 TRB-A/B primer pools were used in multiplex TRB PCR. MiXCR, applied by TCRdb to the multiplex PCR reads, yields one record per CDR3 protein. The table records tens of thousands of distinct CDR3 sequences, approximately 28% of them present only once. From blood, about 250-550 ng of genomic DNA served as TRB template. Sequenced material: blood. The receptor set was obtained from a human donor who had recovered from COVID-19.

A few counts support this clonotype. J is TRBJ1-2 and V is TRBV12-3 or TRBV12-4; tentatively, D is TRBD1 (6 bases). Trimming stripped 0 bases from V and 7 bases from J, with 21 bases between. The CDR3 is 17 amino acids. CDR3 in amino acids: CASSLARRGEVCSGYTF. The DNA of the CDR3 is TGTGCCAGCAGTTTAGCGCGCAGGGGTGAGGTATGTAGTGGCTACACCTTC.

To note about this clonotype: The junction and the germline gene differ at one end; a read error may be behind it. The chain joins TRBV5-6 to TRBJ1-4, with a tentative D call TRBD1 (6 bases). CDR1 SGHDT and CDR2 YYEEEE come from the germline V gene. CDR3 size: 20 residues. The CDR3 DNA follows: TGCGCCAGCAGCTTGGCCTCGGGTATCGTCGGGGGACAAATTAATGAAAAACTGTTTTTT. Residues: CASSLASGIVGGQINEKLFF.

The V gene is TRBV12-3 or TRBV12-4, the J gene TRBJ2-7; D possibly corresponds to TRBD2 (5 bases). This CDR3 spans 14 amino acids. V lost 0 bases, J lost 4 bases, and 10 bases lay in between. CDR3 region: CASSLAGEAYEQYF. CDR3 nucleotides: TGTGCCAGCAGTTTAGCGGGAGAAGCGTACGAGCAGTACTTC.

The rearrangement links TRBV18 to TRBJ2-2; 8 bases map to TRBD2. The CDR3 sequence is 16 residues long. CDR1 KGHSH and CDR2 LQKENI come from the germline V gene. J gave up 5 bases and V 2 bases, and 7 bases lay outside the gene matches. The CDR3 region is CASSPILPSGTGELFF. For the CDR3, the DNA is TGTGCCAGCTCACCAATCCTCCCTAGCGGGACCGGGGAGCTGTTTTTT.

This clonotype has at least ten counts. The rearrangement uses TRBV30 and TRBJ2-3, with no clear D. The CDR3 length is 13 residues. V lost 1 base and J lost 1, with 6 bases in between. In germline, CDR1 is GTSNPN, CDR2 SVGIG (reference sequence). CDR3 in amino acids: CAWSGGRTDTQYF. The CDR3 DNA reads as TGTGCCTGGAGTGGCGGCCGCACAGATACGCAGTATTTT.

This chain joins TRBV19 and TRBJ1-5; TRBD1 matches at 11 bases. There are 15 residues in the CDR3. The V gene's germline CDR1 is LNHDA and CDR2 SQIVND (reference sequence). The V and J ends lost 6 bases and 1 base, in that order; junction bases with no gene match: 2. In nucleotides, the CDR3 is TGTGCCAGTAGCGGGACAGGGGGGAGCAATCAGCCCCAGCATTTT. This sequence encodes CASSGTGGSNQPQHF.

This clonotype was detected only a few times. The chain combines TRBV19 with TRBJ1-1, with D possibly TRBD1 on 5 matching bases. The germline V gene has CDR1 LNHDA and CDR2 SQIVND (reference sequence). Trimming took 4 bases from V and 5 from J, leaving 8 bases between them. This CDR3 is built from 12 residues. Here the CDR3 reads CASSTWGTEAFF. In DNA, the CDR3 is TGTGCCAGTAGTACATGGGGGACTGAAGCTTTCTTT. The whole variable domain, remainder taken from reference TRBV19 and TRBJ1-1, is DGGITQSPKYLFRKEGQNVTLSCEQNLNHDAMYWYRQDPGQGLRLIYYSQIVNDFQKGDIAEGYSVSREKKESFPLTVTSAQKNPTAFYLCASSTWGTEAFFGQGTRLTVV.

This clonotype is medium-sized by share. This chain links TRBV19 with TRBJ2-3, with D unresolved. Germline V lookup: CDR1 LNHDA, CDR2 SQIVND (reference sequence). V lost 4 bases and J lost 2, with 4 bases in between. The CDR3 length is 12 residues. Written as DNA, the CDR3 is TGTGCCAGTAGTAGAGTCACAGATACGCAGTATTTT. Its protein product is CASSRVTDTQYF. Based on the CDR3 plus reference TRBV19 and TRBJ2-3, the full variable domain is DGGITQSPKYLFRKEGQNVTLSCEQNLNHDAMYWYRQDPGQGLRLIYYSQIVNDFQKGDIAEGYSVSREKKESFPLTVTSAQKNPTAFYLCASSRVTDTQYFGPGTRLTVL.

V and J are TRBV20-1 and TRBJ1-1, with D perhaps matching TRBD1 (5 bases). The V end lost 6 bases, the J end lost 4 bases, and 18 bases lay between the germline ends. Germline CDR1 is DFQATT and CDR2 is SNEGSKA (reference sequence). The CDR3 is made up of 14 amino acids. CDR3 region: CSAEGLRGTTEAFF. The CDR3 DNA reads TGCAGTGCAGAAGGGTTACGGGGGACCACTGAAGCTTTCTTT.

This chain uses TRBV11-1 with TRBJ2-7; 10 nucleotides match TRBD2. After removal of 1 base from V and 5 bases from J, the junction contained 2 bases not matched to a gene. Germline V lookup: CDR1 SGHAT, CDR2 FQDESV (reference sequence). The CDR3 is 14 residues long. CDR3 nucleotides: TGTGCCAGCAGCTTAGGAGCGGGAGGGAACGAGCAGTACTTC. Amino acids: CASSLGAGGNEQYF.

This chain links TRBV19 with TRBJ1-2; TRBD1 aligns across 9 bases. J gave up 1 base and V 9 bases, and 6 bases lay outside the gene matches. Germline values: CDR1 LNHDA, CDR2 SQIVND (reference sequence). CDR3 length: 14 residues. The CDR3 here is CASGDRGINYGYTF. The CDR3, as DNA: TGTGCCAGCGGAGACAGGGGGATTAACTATGGCTACACCTTC.

Note on this clonotype: A much larger clone lies a single base off, so this may be a read error. This sequence joins TRBV29-1 and TRBJ2-7; TRBD2 might be the D (6 bases). This CDR3 comprises 12 residues. The V and J ends lost 5 bases and 6 bases respectively, with 14 bases between them. Per the germline V gene, CDR1 is SQVTM and CDR2 is ANQGSEA. The CDR3 DNA reads as TGCAGCGTTTTCCAGGGAGGATTCGAGCAGTACTTC. It yields the protein CSVFQGGFEQYF.

Within the sample, this clonotype is medium-sized. The chain links TRBV30 to TRBJ2-1; D gene uncertain. The V and J ends lost 3 bases and 7 bases respectively, with 16 bases between them. CDR3 size: 14 residues. CDR1 is GTSNPN and CDR2 is SVGIG in the germline V gene (reference sequence). The CDR3 DNA reads TGTGCCTGGAGATCCCACGGTAGGAGTAATGAGCAGTTCTTC. This sequence encodes CAWRSHGRSNEQFF.

V and J are TRBV6-5 and TRBJ2-5, with TRBD2 identical over 7 bases. Germline trimming cut 8 bases from V and 1 base from J; bases unmatched to any gene: 1. The CDR3 consists of 12 residues. Per germline, CDR1 MNHEY and CDR2 SVGAGI. Here the CDR3 DNA reads TGTGCCAGCGGGGGGGTCCAAGAGACCCAGTACTTC. Amino acid sequence: CASGGVQETQYF.

This chain connects TRBV12-5 to TRBJ2-2; D uncertain. Between the trimmed V and J ends, which lost 7 bases and 5 bases, there was a span of 5 bases. The CDR3 has 11 residues. Germline CDR1 is LGHNT and CDR2 is FRNRAP. Here the CDR3 DNA reads TGTGCTAGTGCCTGGACCGGGGAGCTGTTTTTT. It translates to CASAWTGELFF.

The sample holds many counts of this clonotype. The V gene is TRBV6-5, the J gene TRBJ2-2; 9 nucleotides align to TRBD2. The trim removed 6 bases at V and 0 bases at J, leaving 5 bases unmatched. CDR3 length: 16 amino acids. Germline values: CDR1 MNHEY, CDR2 SVGAGI. CDR3 loop: CASSLTSGANTGELFF. Written as DNA, the CDR3 is TGTGCCAGCAGCCTGACTAGCGGAGCGAACACCGGGGAGCTGTTTTTT.

This clonotype is judged medium-sized. This chain joins TRBV19 and TRBJ1-3, with 10 bases fitting TRBD1. Germline trimming cut 9 bases from V and 1 base from J; bases unmatched to any gene: 6. Germline-derived CDR1 and CDR2 are LNHDA and SQIVND (reference sequence). This CDR3 contains 15 residues. This CDR3 reads CASQGQGISGNTIYF. The CDR3, as DNA: TGTGCCAGCCAGGGACAGGGGATTTCTGGAAACACCATATATTTT.

This sequence joins TRBV4-2 and TRBJ2-3; perhaps D is TRBD1 or TRBD2 (6 bases each). In germline, CDR1 is LGHNA, CDR2 YNFKEQ. This CDR3 has 15 residues. Trimming took off 6 bases at V and 2 bases at J, with 15 bases between the two ends. The CDR3 loop is CASRRGDGDTDTQYF. DNA for the CDR3: TGTGCCAGCAGGAGGGGGGACGGAGACACAGATACGCAGTATTTT.

In this sample, this clonotype turned up a few times. V is TRBV11-2 and J is TRBJ2-2; D is unresolved. This CDR3 has 15 amino acids. Germline CDR1 and CDR2: SGHAT and FQNNGV. The V and J ends lost 3 bases and 1 base respectively, with 9 bases between them. The CDR3 sequence: CASSLGAWNTGELFF. The CDR3 DNA sequence: TGTGCCAGCAGCTTGGGTGCGTGGAACACCGGGGAGCTGTTTTTT.

The rearrangement joins TRBV11-2 to TRBJ2-4; D is unresolved. This CDR3 spans 13 amino acids. Between the trimmed V and J ends, which lost 6 bases and 6 bases, there was a span of 12 bases. Germline V lookup: CDR1 SGHAT, CDR2 FQNNGV. The CDR3 nucleotides are TGTGCCAGCAGGCCCACGGTGGGAAACATTCAGTACTTC. Its protein is CASRPTVGNIQYF.

By sample fraction, this clonotype is medium-sized. The J gene is TRBJ2-5, the V gene TRBV29-1; 12 bases line up with TRBD2. The germline V gene has CDR1 SQVTM and CDR2 ANQGSEA. The CDR3 sequence is 13 residues long. V lost 7 bases and J lost 5; bases outside the gene matches: 5. CDR3 protein: CSGGLAGPETQYF. The DNA of the CDR3 is TGCAGCGGGGGACTAGCGGGTCCCGAGACCCAGTACTTC.

The sample holds one count of this clonotype. The gene calls are TRBV6-5 and TRBJ1-4; 10 bases map to TRBD1. J lost 5 bases, V lost 5 bases, and 5 bases had no gene match. This CDR3 contains 15 residues. CDR1 MNHEY and CDR2 SVGAGI come from the germline V gene. CDR3 sequence: CASSSRDRGNEKLFF. The CDR3 DNA follows: TGTGCCAGCAGTAGCCGGGACAGGGGAAATGAAAAACTGTTTTTT.

In this sample, this clonotype turned up once. This chain joins TRBV20-1 and TRBJ2-3; the match to TRBD2 covers 9 bases. V dropped 3 bases and J dropped 8; count of bases not matched to a gene: 9. The CDR3 totals 14 residues. From germline, CDR1 is DFQATT and CDR2 SNEGSKA (reference sequence). The CDR3 loop is CSASASSGAGTQYF. The CDR3 nucleotides read TGCAGTGCTAGTGCGTCTAGCGGGGCTGGTACGCAGTATTTT.

This chain connects TRBV12-3 or TRBV12-4 to TRBJ2-5, with TRBD1 matching over 8 bases. V gave up 4 bases and J gave up 6 bases; unmatched junction bases: 10. This CDR3 contains 15 residues. CDR3 amino acids: CASSSDRGNMKTQYF. CDR3 in DNA: TGTGCCAGCAGTTCAGACAGGGGAAACATGAAGACCCAGTACTTC.

V and J are TRBV18 and TRBJ2-2; D unclear. The CDR3 has 15 residues. The ends were cut back, 0 bases at V and 4 bases at J, with 9 bases in the middle. Germline-derived CDR1 and CDR2 are KGHSH and LQKENI. The CDR3 is CASSPPYSLTGELFF. The CDR3 DNA follows: TGTGCCAGCTCACCACCTTACAGTCTCACCGGGGAGCTGTTTTTT.